This T cell receptor (beta chain) emerged from a study of technical replicates of blood from a handful of donors. CDR1 and CDR2 from the germline V gene are MRHNA and SNTAGT. V lost 4 bases and J 4 bases, leaving 10 bases between the germline ends. CDR3 length: 13 residues. Some clones are missing from TCRdb's copy, which holds only in-frame ones; the method was immunoSEQ multiplex PCR. The repertoire includes 80,000 or so clones, roughly 92% of them detected once, and 0.3% to 0.45% sits in the top ten. This sequence originates from a human donor in good health. Sequencing was performed on T cells isolated from PBMCs. The rearrangement uses TRBV6-4 and TRBJ1-1; D unclear. The DNA for the CDR3 is TGTGCCAGCAGTGCTGAGGTGGCCACTGAAGCTTTCTTT. Translated: CASSAEVATEAFF.